This T cell receptor (beta chain) came from a study of blood T cell repertoires in COVID-19. Profiled with immunoSEQ multiplex PCR; TCRdb holds only in-frame clones, not every one. Among fewer than 150,000 clones listed, roughly 79% were seen once. Unmatched junction bases numbered 4, after V lost 1 base and J lost 4 bases. The CDR3 is made up of 16 amino acids. Germline V lookup: CDR1 SGHAT, CDR2 FQNNGV. Sequencing was carried out using peripheral blood. The TCR was taken from a human donor in a cohort sampled during active COVID-19. This chain uses TRBV11-2 with TRBJ2-3; the match to TRBD2 covers 11 bases. The CDR3 nucleotides are TGTGCCAGCAGCTTAGTAGGGACTAGCGGTGCAGATACGCAGTATTTT. Its protein product is CASSLVGTSGADTQYF.